The 16 T cell receptor beta chains listed next were all sequenced from one sample in a study of CD8 T cells in ankylosing spondylitis. TCRdb fed the 5' RACE reads into MiXCR, producing one record per CDR3 protein. Of approximately 130,000 distinct CDR3 sequences listed, roughly 8.8% are singletons. Sample: blood, either unsorted or a sorted T cell fraction (not recorded which). Receptors originate from a male donor with ankylosing spondylitis or in good health (not recorded which).

The sample holds a few counts of this clonotype. The genes are TRBV5-6 and TRBJ1-6, with no clear D. The CDR3 has 16 residues. V was shortened by 2 bases and J by 0 bases, with 9 bases between the two germline ends. The germline V gene has CDR1 SGHDT and CDR2 YYEEEE. This CDR3 is CASSLSEFSYNSPLHF. The CDR3 DNA reads TGTGCCAGCAGCTTATCGGAGTTCTCCTATAATTCACCCCTCCACTTT.

This clonotype was counted ten times or more. J is TRBJ2-7 and V is TRBV20-1; D perhaps matches TRBD1 (5 bases). Trimming took 3 bases from V and 0 from J, leaving 12 bases between them. The CDR3 has 14 amino acids. The germline V gene has CDR1 DFQATT and CDR2 SNEGSKA (reference sequence). Here the CDR3 DNA reads TGCAGTGCTAGTAAATCCAGGGACTCCTACGAGCAGTACTTC. Translation gives CSASKSRDSYEQYF.

In this sample, this clonotype turned up a few times. One end of the junction is discordant with germline, which a read error may explain. J is TRBJ2-6 and V is TRBV27, with a weak D call TRBD1 (5 bases). In germline, CDR1 is MNHEY, CDR2 SMNVEV (reference sequence). The CDR3 length is 18 residues. The CDR3 loop is CASSLFAVQSSGANGLTF. CDR3 nucleotide sequence: TGTGCCAGCAGTTTATTTGCGGTTCAAAGCTCTGGGGCCAACGGCCTGACTTTC. Looking up the rest from reference TRBV27 and TRBJ2-6 gives the full variable domain: EAQVTQNPRYLITVTGKKLTVTCSQNMNHEYMSWYRQDPGLGLRQIYYSMNVEVTDKGDVPEGYKVSRKEKRNFPLILESPSPNQTSLYFCASSLFAVQSSGANGLTFGAGSRLTVL.

This clonotype has ten or more counts. This rearrangement joins TRBV30 to TRBJ2-7; no clear D. Germline lookup yields CDR1 GTSNPN and CDR2 SVGIG (reference sequence). The V end was cut by 1 base, the J end by 5 bases, with 12 bases between. The CDR3 has 13 amino acids. CDR3 DNA sequence: TGTGCCTGGAGTGCCAACAGAGACAACGAGCAGTACTTC. It yields the protein CAWSANRDNEQYF. The full variable domain, with the rest looked up from reference TRBV30 and TRBJ2-7, is SQTIHQWPATLVQPVGSPLSLECTVEGTSNPNLYWYRQAAGRGLQLLFYSVGIGQISSEVPQNLSASRPQDRQFILSSKKLLLSDSGFYLCAWSANRDNEQYFGPGTRLTVT.

This clonotype was seen ten or more times. The chain recombines TRBV20-1 with TRBJ2-7; the D is unclear. Germline CDR1 DFQATT, CDR2 SNEGSKA (reference sequence). This CDR3 comprises 13 residues. Trimming took off 3 bases at V and 3 bases at J, with 12 bases between the two ends. The CDR3 DNA reads as TGCAGTGCTAGCACAAATAACTACTACGAGCAGTACTTC. This codes for CSASTNNYYEQYF.

The chain uses TRBV21-1 and TRBJ2-3; TRBD1 is the table's D call, not checked against the DNA. TRBV21-1 is annotated as a pseudogene. The CDR3 is 14 amino acids. CDR3 DNA: TGTGCCAGCAGCAAAGAACAGGTCGCAGGGACGCAGTATTTT. Amino acid sequence: CASSKEQVAGTQYF.

This clonotype was seen many times. The CDR3 nucleotides are TGTGCCAGCAGCGACGGGATGAAGGGTCTCGATGAGCAGTTCTTC. It translates to CASSDGMKGLDEQFF. The chain recombines TRBV11-1 with TRBJ2-1, with a weak D call TRBD2 (5 bases). The CDR3 is 15 residues long. With 5 bases removed from V and 8 bases from J, the gap between germline ends came to 19 bases. Per germline, CDR1 SGHAT and CDR2 FQDESV (reference sequence).

At least ten counts were recorded for this clonotype. Here the CDR3 DNA reads TGTGCCAGCAGCCTCCGACTAGCGGGAGCTGAGCAGTTCTTC. Residues: CASSLRLAGAEQFF. The chain couples TRBV4-2 to TRBJ2-1; 12 positions match TRBD2. Germline-derived CDR1 and CDR2 are LGHNA and YNFKEQ. After removal of 4 bases from V and 9 bases from J, the junction contained 4 bases not matched to a gene. The CDR3 sequence is 14 residues long.

This chain joins TRBV6-2 or TRBV6-3 and TRBJ2-4; D is perhaps TRBD1 (6 bases). Germline V gives CDR1 MNHEY, CDR2 SVGEGT. Trimming pared 4 bases from V and 8 bases from J, leaving 21 bases between. The CDR3 sequence is 16 residues long. The CDR3 coding sequence is TGTGCCAGCAGTTTACCCCGGGACAAAGAAGAGGACATTCAGTACTTC. Translation gives CASSLPRDKEEDIQYF.

This clonotype occurred a few times. The chain recombines TRBV20-1 with TRBJ2-1; 9 positions match TRBD2. CDR3 size: 14 residues. Germline loops: CDR1 DFQATT, CDR2 SNEGSKA (reference sequence). After removal of 5 bases from V and 0 bases from J, the junction contained 2 bases not matched to a gene. DNA for the CDR3: TGCAGTGCTCGCGGGAGGGGCTCCTACAATGAGCAGTTCTTC. The encoded protein is CSARGRGSYNEQFF.

This clonotype was recorded at least ten times. The chain joins TRBV5-1 to TRBJ2-5, with D unclear. Germline lookup yields CDR1 SGHRS and CDR2 YFSETQ. V lost 0 bases, J lost 0 bases, and 9 bases lay in between. This CDR3 spans 15 amino acids. For the CDR3, the DNA is TGCGCCAGCAGCTTGGAACGCCTTCACCAAGAGACCCAGTACTTC. This sequence encodes CASSLERLHQETQYF.

This clonotype was observed a handful of times. This rearrangement joins TRBV7-8 to TRBJ2-7; tentatively, D is TRBD1 (6 bases). The CDR3 is 15 amino acids. Germline V gene data show CDR1 as SGHVS and CDR2 as FQNEAQ. V lost 5 bases and J lost 2, with 16 bases in between. CDR3: CASSPRRGRPYEQYF. In DNA form, the CDR3 reads TGTGCCAGCAGCCCCCGTAGGGGGAGACCCTACGAGCAGTACTTC.

Many counts were recorded for this clonotype. The chain combines TRBV7-2 with TRBJ2-5; D call uncertain. The germline gives CDR1 SGHTA, CDR2 FQGNSA. V lost 2 bases, J lost 5 bases, and 12 bases lay in between. This CDR3 is built from 14 residues. CDR3 protein: CASSLRLYGETQYF. The CDR3 DNA follows: TGTGCCAGCAGCTTAAGGCTTTACGGGGAGACCCAGTACTTC. Together with reference TRBV7-2 and TRBJ2-5, the CDR3 gives the full variable domain: GAGVSQSPSNKVTEKGKDVELRCDPISGHTALYWYRQSLGQGLEFLIYFQGNSAPDKSGLPSDRFSAERTGGSVSTLTIQRTQQEDSAVYLCASSLRLYGETQYFGPGTRLLVL.

This clonotype came up many times. This rearrangement joins TRBV24-1 to TRBJ2-1, with 12 bases matching TRBD2. The length of the CDR3 is 16 residues. Germline V gene data show CDR1 as KGHDR and CDR2 as SFDVKD. Trimming at V came to 3 bases and at J to 7 bases, leaving 6 bases not matched to a gene. CDR3 nucleotides: TGTGCCACCAGTGATGAACTAGCGGGAGGAGGTAATGAGCAGTTCTTC. Its protein product is CATSDELAGGGNEQFF.

This clonotype was seen at least ten times. The rearrangement joins TRBV7-8 to TRBJ1-5, with D tentatively TRBD1 (6 bases). The CDR3 extends over 15 amino acids. V was trimmed by 1 base and J by 4 bases, leaving 11 bases between them. CDR1 is SGHVS, CDR2 FQNEAQ, per germline. The CDR3 DNA reads TGTGCCAGCAGCTTAGTGACAGGATATAATCAGCCCCAGCATTTT. This sequence encodes CASSLVTGYNQPQHF.

As regards this clonotype: One base away lies a much larger clone, so this may be a sequencing read error. The CDR3 sequence is CASSLWTSARETQYF. The CDR3 DNA is TGTGCCAGCAGTTTATGGACTAGCGCAAGGGAGACCCAGTACTTC. V and J are TRBV12-3 or TRBV12-4 and TRBJ2-5; 9 nucleotides agree with TRBD2. The V gene end was trimmed by 2 bases and the J gene end by 5 bases; junction bases not matched to a gene: 6. The CDR3 consists of 15 residues.